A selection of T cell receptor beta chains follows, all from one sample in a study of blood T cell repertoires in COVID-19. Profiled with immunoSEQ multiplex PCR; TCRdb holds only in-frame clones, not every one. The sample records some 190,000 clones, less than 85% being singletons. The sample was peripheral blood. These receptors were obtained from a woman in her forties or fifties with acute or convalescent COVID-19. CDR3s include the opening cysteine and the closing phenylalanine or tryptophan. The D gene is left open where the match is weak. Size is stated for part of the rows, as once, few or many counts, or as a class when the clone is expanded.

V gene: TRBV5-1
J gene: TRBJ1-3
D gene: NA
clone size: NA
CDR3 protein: CASSWTASLSGNTIYF
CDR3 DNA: TGCGCCAGCAGCTGGACAGCCAGCCTCTCTGGAAACACCATATATTTT

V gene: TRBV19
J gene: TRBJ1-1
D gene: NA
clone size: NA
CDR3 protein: CASSFGRNTEAFF
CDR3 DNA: TGTGCCAGTAGTTTCGGGAGGAACACTGAAGCTTTCTTT

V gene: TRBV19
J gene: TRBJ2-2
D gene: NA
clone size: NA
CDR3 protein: CATNEGNTGELFF
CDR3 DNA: TGTGCCACAAACGAGGGGAACACCGGGGAGCTGTTTTTT

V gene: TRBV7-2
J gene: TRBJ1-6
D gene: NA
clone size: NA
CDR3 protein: CASSPLNSPLHF
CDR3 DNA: TGTGCCAGCAGCCCGCTAAATTCACCCCTCCACTTT

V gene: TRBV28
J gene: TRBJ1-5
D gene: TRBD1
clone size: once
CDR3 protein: CASSLLGQWGNQPQHF
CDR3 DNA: TGTGCCAGCAGTTTACTGGGACAGTGGGGCAATCAGCCCCAGCATTTT

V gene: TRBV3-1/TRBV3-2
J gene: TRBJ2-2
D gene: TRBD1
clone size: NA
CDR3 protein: CASSQHTGATGELFF
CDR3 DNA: TGTGCCAGCAGCCAACACACAGGGGCTACCGGGGAGCTGTTTTTT

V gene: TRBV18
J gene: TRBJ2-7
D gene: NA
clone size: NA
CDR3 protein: CASSQGRLYEQYF
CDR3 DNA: TGTGCCAGCTCACAGGGGAGGCTCTACGAGCAGTACTTC

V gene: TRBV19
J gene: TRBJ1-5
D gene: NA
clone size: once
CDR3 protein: CASSLDTGSNQPQHF
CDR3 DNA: TGTGCCAGTAGTCTGGACACCGGTAGCAATCAGCCCCAGCATTTT

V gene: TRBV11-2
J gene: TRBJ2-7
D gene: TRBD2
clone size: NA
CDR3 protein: CASSTGLAGGSEQYF
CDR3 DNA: TGTGCCAGCAGCACTGGACTAGCGGGAGGGTCCGAGCAGTACTTC

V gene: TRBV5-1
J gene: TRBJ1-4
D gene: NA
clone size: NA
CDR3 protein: CASSFTQGYEKLFF
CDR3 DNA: TGCGCCAGCAGCTTTACACAGGGCTACGAAAAACTGTTTTTT

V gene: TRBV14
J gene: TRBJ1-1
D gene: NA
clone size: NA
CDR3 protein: CASSQQQGKNTEAFF
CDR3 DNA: TGTGCCAGCAGCCAACAACAGGGTAAAAACACTGAAGCTTTCTTT

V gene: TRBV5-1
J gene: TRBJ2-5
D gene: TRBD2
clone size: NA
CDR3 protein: CASSPGGETQYF
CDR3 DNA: TGCGCCAGCAGCCCGGGAGGGGAGACCCAGTACTTC

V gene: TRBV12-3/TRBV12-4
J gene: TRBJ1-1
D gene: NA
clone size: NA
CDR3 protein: CASSLRTEAFF
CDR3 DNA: TGTGCCAGCAGTCTGCGGACTGAAGCTTTCTTT

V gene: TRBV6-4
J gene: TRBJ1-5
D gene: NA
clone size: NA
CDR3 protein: CASAYREGQPQHF
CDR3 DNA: TGTGCCAGCGCGTACAGGGAGGGCCAGCCCCAGCATTTT

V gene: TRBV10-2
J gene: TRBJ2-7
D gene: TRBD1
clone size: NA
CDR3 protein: CASRLDRALFYEQYF
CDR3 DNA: TGCGCCAGCAGGTTGGACAGGGCGTTGTTCTACGAGCAGTACTTC

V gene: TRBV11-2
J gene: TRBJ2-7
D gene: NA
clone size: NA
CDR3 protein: CASSLRGGTYEQYF
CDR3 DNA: TGTGCCAGCAGCTTAAGGGGGGGAACCTACGAGCAGTACTTC

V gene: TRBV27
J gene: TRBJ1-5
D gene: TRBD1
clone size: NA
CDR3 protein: CASSLDRDNQPQHF
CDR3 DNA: TGTGCCAGCAGTTTAGACAGGGACAATCAGCCCCAGCATTTT

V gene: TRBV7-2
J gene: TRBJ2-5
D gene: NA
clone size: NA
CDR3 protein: CASSSRLPQETQYF
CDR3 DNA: TGTGCCAGCAGCTCTAGACTGCCCCAAGAGACCCAGTACTTC

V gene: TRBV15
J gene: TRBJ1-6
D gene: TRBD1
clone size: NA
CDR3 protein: CATSRVGTGGNSPLHF
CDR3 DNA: TGTGCCACCAGCAGAGTCGGGACAGGGGGCAATTCACCCCTCCACTTT

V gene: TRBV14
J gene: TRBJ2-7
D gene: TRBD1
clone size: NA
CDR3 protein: CASSQGQGAYEQYF
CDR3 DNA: TGTGCCAGCAGCCAAGGACAGGGGGCCTACGAGCAGTACTTC

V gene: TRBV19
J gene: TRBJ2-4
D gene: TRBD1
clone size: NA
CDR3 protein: CASWDRVSKNIQYF
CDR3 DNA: TGTGCCAGTTGGGACAGGGTGTCCAAAAACATTCAGTACTTC

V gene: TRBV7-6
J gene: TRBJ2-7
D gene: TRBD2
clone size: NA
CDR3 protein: CASSLDRGGYEQYF
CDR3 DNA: TGTGCCAGCAGCTTAGACCGCGGGGGCTACGAGCAGTACTTC

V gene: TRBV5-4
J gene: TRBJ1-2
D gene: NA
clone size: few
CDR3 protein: CASSGGQRNYGYTF
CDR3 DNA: TGTGCCAGCAGCGGCGGACAGCGAAACTATGGCTACACCTTC

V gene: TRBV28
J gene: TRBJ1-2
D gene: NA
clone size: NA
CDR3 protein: CASSPVGGYGYTF
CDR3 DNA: TGTGCCAGCAGCCCGGTGGGGGGCTATGGCTACACCTTC

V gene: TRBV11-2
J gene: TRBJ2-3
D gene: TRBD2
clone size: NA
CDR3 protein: CASSQPVAGATDTQYF
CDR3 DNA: TGTGCCAGCAGCCAACCCGTAGCGGGGGCCACAGATACGCAGTATTTT

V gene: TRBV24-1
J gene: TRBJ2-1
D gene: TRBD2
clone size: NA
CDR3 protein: CATSDLGSSGGDEQFF
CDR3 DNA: TGTGCCACCAGTGATTTGGGCTCTAGCGGGGGAGATGAGCAGTTCTTC

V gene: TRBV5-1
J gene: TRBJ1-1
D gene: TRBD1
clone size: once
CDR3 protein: CASSIQGANTEAFF
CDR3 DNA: TGCGCCAGCAGCATACAGGGGGCGAACACTGAAGCTTTCTTT

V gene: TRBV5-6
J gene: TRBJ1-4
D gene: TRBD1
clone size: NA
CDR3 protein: CASSLTGQGITNEKLFF
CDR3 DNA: TGTGCCAGCAGCCTGACGGGACAGGGGATAACTAATGAAAAACTGTTTTTT

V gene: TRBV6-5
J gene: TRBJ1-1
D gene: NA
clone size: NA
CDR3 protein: CASSPEWLNTEAFF
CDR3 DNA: TGTGCCAGCAGCCCGGAGTGGCTGAACACTGAAGCTTTCTTT

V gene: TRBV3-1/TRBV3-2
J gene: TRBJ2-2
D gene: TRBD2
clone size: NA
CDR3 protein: CASSRPAGGHTGELFF
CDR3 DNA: TGTGCCAGCAGCCGGCCAGCGGGGGGACACACCGGGGAGCTGTTTTTT

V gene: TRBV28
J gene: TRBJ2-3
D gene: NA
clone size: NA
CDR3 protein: CASRSQLGDTQYF
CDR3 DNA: TGTGCCAGCAGATCCCAACTAGGAGATACGCAGTATTTT

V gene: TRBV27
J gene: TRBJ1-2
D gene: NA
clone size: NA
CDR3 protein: CASSLAGNNYGYTF
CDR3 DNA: TGTGCCAGCAGTTTAGCAGGGAATAACTATGGCTACACCTTC

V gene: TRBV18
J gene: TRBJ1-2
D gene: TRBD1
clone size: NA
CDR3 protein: CASSPTGQGGAYGYTF
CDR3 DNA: TGTGCCAGCTCACCGACCGGACAGGGGGGCGCCTATGGCTACACCTTC

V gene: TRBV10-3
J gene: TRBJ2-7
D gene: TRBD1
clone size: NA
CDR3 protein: CAISPGQLYEQYF
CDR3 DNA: TGTGCCATCAGCCCGGGACAGCTCTACGAGCAGTACTTC

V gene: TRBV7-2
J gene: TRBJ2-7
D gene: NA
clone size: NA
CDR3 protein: CASSFEWSGEQYF
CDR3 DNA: TGTGCCAGCAGCTTTGAGTGGTCTGGCGAGCAGTACTTC

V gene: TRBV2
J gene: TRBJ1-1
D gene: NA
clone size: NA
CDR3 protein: CASMRRWNTEAFF
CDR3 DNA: TGTGCCAGCATGCGGCGGTGGAACACTGAAGCTTTCTTT

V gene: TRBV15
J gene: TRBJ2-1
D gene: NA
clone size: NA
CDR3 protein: CATSRDLSRSYNEQFF
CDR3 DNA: TGTGCCACCAGCAGAGATTTGTCTAGGTCCTACAATGAGCAGTTCTTC

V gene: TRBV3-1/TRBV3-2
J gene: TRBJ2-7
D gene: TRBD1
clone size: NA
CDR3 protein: CASSRATGKEQYF
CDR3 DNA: TGTGCCAGCAGCCGAGCGACAGGGAAGGAGCAGTACTTC

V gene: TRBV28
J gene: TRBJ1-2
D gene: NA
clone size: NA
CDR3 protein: CASSLAEKGYTF
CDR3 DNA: TGTGCCAGCAGTTTAGCGGAGAAGGGCTACACCTTC

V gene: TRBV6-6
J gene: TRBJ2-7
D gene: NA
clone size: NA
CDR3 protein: CASSSSTLEQYF
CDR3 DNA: NA

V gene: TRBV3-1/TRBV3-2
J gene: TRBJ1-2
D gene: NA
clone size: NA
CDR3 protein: CASSHTSLGYTF
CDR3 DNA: TGTGCCAGCAGCCATACTTCATTGGGCTACACCTTC

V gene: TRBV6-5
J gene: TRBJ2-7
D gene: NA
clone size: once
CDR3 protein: CASRGGGGPIYEQYF
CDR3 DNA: TGTGCCAGCAGGGGGGGCGGGGGCCCGATCTACGAGCAGTACTTC

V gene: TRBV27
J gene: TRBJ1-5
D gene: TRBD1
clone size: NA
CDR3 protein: CASSPLDRGSNQPQHF
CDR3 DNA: TGTGCCAGCAGTCCATTGGACAGGGGAAGCAATCAGCCCCAGCATTTT

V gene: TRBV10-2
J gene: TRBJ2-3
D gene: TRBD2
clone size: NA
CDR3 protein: CASRLAPSTDTQYF
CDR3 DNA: TGCGCCAGCAGACTAGCGCCTAGCACAGATACGCAGTATTTT